These 30 T cell receptor beta chains were all obtained from the same sample, sequenced in a study of molecular identifiers for immune sequencing clone quantification. TCRdb re-called the PCR reads through MiXCR, storing one row per CDR3 protein. Here the sample spans hundreds of thousands of distinct CDR3 sequences, about 25% being singletons. Material: naive CD8+ T cells from blood, with Jurkat cell RNA spiked in. The subset: FACS-sorted CD8+CD4-CCR7+CD45RA+ naive T cells. These receptors were collected from a human donor in good health. Some libraries in this study had Jurkat cell RNA spiked in.

Remarks on this clonotype: An end of the junction does not agree with germline; a read error may underlie this. The chain combines TRBV27 with TRBJ1-3; D remains ambiguous. Germline-derived CDR1 and CDR2 are MNHEY and SMNVEV (reference sequence). CDR3 length equals 14 residues. The CDR3 region is CANSLGAPGNTIYF. The CDR3 DNA reads as TGTGCCAACAGTTTAGGCGCTCCTGGAAACACCATATATTTT.

This clonotype was observed a few times. The CDR3 DNA reads TGTGCCAGCAGGGAGCGAGGGGGGGGGTCGAATGAGCAGTTCTTC. Its translation: CASRERGGGSNEQFF. The rearrangement uses TRBV27 and TRBJ2-1; D possibly corresponds to TRBD2 (7 bases). CDR3 length: 15 residues. CDR1 and CDR2 (germline): MNHEY, SMNVEV (reference sequence). Deletions cut 6 bases from V and 7 bases from J, with 19 bases between.

This clonotype was seen at least ten times. The V call is TRBV7-9, the J call TRBJ2-3; 9 positions match TRBD1. V lost 4 bases to trimming and J lost 5 bases; unmatched junction nucleotides: 13. The CDR3 spans 17 residues. CDR1 and CDR2 from the germline V gene are SEHNR and FQNEAQ (reference sequence). The CDR3 sequence: CASSSLVRTGDIDTQYF. CDR3 bases: TGTGCCAGCAGCTCACTAGTTCGGACAGGGGACATAGATACGCAGTATTTT. The whole variable domain, filled in from reference TRBV7-9 and TRBJ2-3, reads DTGVSQNPRHKITKRGQNVTFRCDPISEHNRLYWYRQTLGQGPEFLTYFQNEAQLEKSRLLSDRFSAERPKGSFSTLEIQRTEQGDSAMYLCASSSLVRTGDIDTQYFGPGTRLTVL.

A note on this clonotype: Possible read error: a much larger clone is one base away. The chain carries TRBV19 and TRBJ1-5; maybe TRBD1 (6 bases). The CDR3 is 15 residues long. Germline-derived CDR1 and CDR2 are LNHDA and SQIVND (reference sequence). Trimming shortened V by 1 base and J by 8 bases, and 15 bases separated the two germline ends. The chain's CDR3 is CASSIGGALGEPQHF. As DNA, the CDR3 is TGTGCCAGTAGTATAGGGGGGGCACTAGGTGAGCCCCAGCATTTT.

V is TRBV7-9 and J is TRBJ2-7, with D tentatively TRBD1 (6 bases). The CDR3 runs 13 residues. Trimming cost V 0 bases and J 5 bases, with 8 bases left between them. Germline values: CDR1 SEHNR, CDR2 FQNEAQ (reference sequence). Written as DNA, the CDR3 is TGTGCCAGCAGCTTAGCACAGGGCCACGAGCAGTACTTC. This encodes CASSLAQGHEQYF.

This clonotype was seen many times. The genes are TRBV3-1 and TRBJ2-3; D gene unclear. Looked up from germline, CDR1 is LGHDT and CDR2 is YNNKEL (reference sequence). This CDR3 has 14 residues. V lost 4 bases, J lost 5 bases, and 13 bases lay in between. The CDR3 loop reads CASSPNEILDTQYF. In nucleotides, the CDR3 is TGTGCCAGCAGCCCGAATGAGATCCTAGATACGCAGTATTTT.

At least ten counts were recorded for this clonotype. This chain connects TRBV7-2 to TRBJ1-2; D is undetermined. The CDR3 extends over 14 amino acids. Trimming left V 2 bases short and J 3 bases short, with 10 bases between. Germline CDR1 is SGHTA and CDR2 is FQGNSA. In DNA, the CDR3 is TGTGCCAGCAGCTTATTTGGGGTTGACTATGGCTACACCTTC. It encodes CASSLFGVDYGYTF.

This clonotype was seen a few times. The V gene is TRBV27, the J gene TRBJ2-5; D possibly uses TRBD1 or TRBD2 (5 bases each). The CDR3 consists of 13 residues. With 2 bases removed from V and 7 bases from J, the gap between germline ends came to 11 bases. Germline lookup yields CDR1 MNHEY and CDR2 SMNVEV (reference sequence). In DNA form, the CDR3 reads TGTGCCAGCAGTTTAGGGCAGGGAGCGACCCAGTACTTC. It yields the protein CASSLGQGATQYF.

This clonotype was picked up many times. J is TRBJ2-7 and V is TRBV30; D unresolved. The CDR3 has 13 residues. Germline CDR1 reads GTSNPN; CDR2 reads SVGIG (reference sequence). Trimming stripped 2 bases from V and 6 bases from J, with 14 bases between. The CDR3 sequence is CAWSMSVSREQYF. The DNA of the CDR3 is TGTGCCTGGAGTATGTCAGTATCGCGCGAGCAGTACTTC.

Notes on this clonotype: A single base separates this from a much larger clone, so it may be a read error. The rearrangement links TRBV30 to TRBJ2-1; no definite D call. The CDR3 has 14 amino acids. Trimming stripped 3 bases from V and 0 bases from J, with 9 bases between. Germline CDR1 reads GTSNPN; CDR2 reads SVGIG (reference sequence). DNA of the CDR3: TGTGCCTGGAGGCCCCCGGCCTCCTACAATGAGCAGTTCTTC. Translated, it gives CAWRPPASYNEQFF.

This clonotype was observed many times. The V and J genes are TRBV20-1 and TRBJ2-7; tentative D call: TRBD1 (6 bases). The V end was cut by 1 base, the J end by 3 bases, with 16 bases between. CDR3 size: 15 residues. Germline CDR1 and CDR2: DFQATT and SNEGSKA (reference sequence). CDR3 bases: TGCAGTGCTAGAGGCTCCGGACAGAGAGGCTACGAGCAGTACTTC. Translated: CSARGSGQRGYEQYF.

This chain connects TRBV28 to TRBJ2-5, with D tentatively TRBD2 (6 bases). Germline V CDR1 and CDR2: MDHEN, SYDVKM. This CDR3 has 13 residues. The V gene lost 6 bases and the J gene lost 2 bases, with 10 bases spanning the gap. CDR3 in DNA: TGTGCCAGCAGACTAGCCCTTCAAGAGACCCAGTACTTC. Translating it yields CASRLALQETQYF. The variable domain in full, with the rest retrieved from reference TRBV28 and TRBJ2-5, is DVKVTQSSRYLVKRTGEKVFLECVQDMDHENMFWYRQDPGLGLRLIYFSYDVKMKEKGDIPEGYSVSREKKERFSLILESASTNQTSMYLCASRLALQETQYFGPGTRLLVL.

As concerns this clonotype: A much larger clone differs by one base, so this may be a read error. The V gene is TRBV28, the J gene TRBJ2-7; D gene ambiguous. This CDR3 contains 12 residues. Germline assignment: CDR1 MDHEN and CDR2 SYDVKM. The CDR3 is CAGSFRTYEQYF. CDR3 coding DNA: TGTGCCGGCAGTTTCCGGACCTACGAGCAGTACTTC.

The gene calls are TRBV4-3 and TRBJ1-4; 9 nucleotides line up with TRBD1. V was pared by 0 bases and J by 6 bases, with 8 bases of the junction left unmatched. CDR1 LGHNA and CDR2 YSLEER come from the germline V gene. The CDR3 is 17 residues long. CDR3 DNA: TGCGCCAGCAGCCAAGATAAGTTGGGACAGGGTTATGAAAAACTGTTTTTT. Translation gives CASSQDKLGQGYEKLFF.

J is TRBJ2-1 and V is TRBV30; 9 nucleotides match TRBD2. The V gene end was trimmed by 5 bases and the J gene end by 1 base; junction bases not matched to a gene: 9. Germline CDR1 is GTSNPN and CDR2 is SVGIG (reference sequence). The CDR3 extends over 16 amino acids. CDR3 nucleotide sequence: TGTGCCTGGGTCATGGCGGGAGGGCCATCCTACAATGAGCAGTTCTTC. This sequence encodes CAWVMAGGPSYNEQFF.

This clonotype was seen only a few times. This chain connects TRBV6-2 or TRBV6-3 to TRBJ2-1; D gene ambiguous. CDR1 and CDR2 (germline): MNHEY, SVGEGT. Trimming pared 2 bases from V and 7 bases from J, leaving 9 bases between. The CDR3 spans 13 residues. The CDR3 here is CASSYEARNEQFF. CDR3 sequence (DNA): TGTGCCAGCAGTTACGAGGCAAGGAATGAGCAGTTCTTC.

With regard to this clonotype: This CDR3 is missing its conserved last phenylalanine or tryptophan, likely due to a read error. The chain couples TRBV28 to TRBJ2-7, with 7 nucleotides matching TRBD2. The CDR3 length is 13 residues. CDR1 and CDR2 from the germline V gene are MDHEN and SYDVKM. The ends lost 5 bases at V and 3 bases at J; junction bases unmatched: 4. The CDR3 nucleotides are TGTGCCAGCAGTGAGCGGGATAACTACGAGCAGTACTAC. This sequence encodes CASSERDNYEQYY.

At least ten counts were recorded for this clonotype. The chain joins TRBV4-1 to TRBJ1-1; possibly TRBD1 for D (5 bases). From germline, CDR1 is MGHRA and CDR2 YSYEKL. The germline V and J ends were trimmed by 0 bases and 6 bases, with 14 bases remaining between them. The CDR3 length is 15 residues. The CDR3 here is CASSQDGPLRAEAFF. CDR3 in DNA: TGCGCCAGCAGCCAAGATGGTCCCCTCAGGGCTGAAGCTTTCTTT.

This clonotype has a handful of counts. The chain links TRBV6-2 or TRBV6-3 to TRBJ2-2, with D uncertain. CDR3 size: 15 residues. Germline V gene data show CDR1 as MNHEY and CDR2 as SVGEGT. V gave up 2 bases and J gave up 3 bases, with 10 bases separating them. CDR3 amino acids: CASSYDTSYTGELFF. CDR3 DNA: TGTGCCAGCAGTTACGACACGTCATACACCGGGGAGCTGTTTTTT.

This chain uses TRBV6-5 with TRBJ1-1; maybe TRBD1 (5 bases). This CDR3 spans 14 amino acids. V dropped 7 bases and J dropped 3 bases, with 15 bases sitting between them. CDR1 MNHEY and CDR2 SVGAGI come from the germline V gene. CDR3 in amino acids: CASKNTGGDTEAFF. CDR3 bases: TGTGCCAGCAAAAACACGGGGGGGGACACTGAAGCTTTCTTT.

This rearrangement joins TRBV12-3 or TRBV12-4 to TRBJ2-1; no reliable D call. Trimming shortened V by 7 bases and J by 8 bases, and 9 bases separated the two germline ends. CDR3 size: 11 residues. DNA for the CDR3: TGTGCCAGCATCTCTGGCCATGAGCAGTTCTTC. Protein sequence: CASISGHEQFF.

This clonotype showed up just a few times. The chain couples TRBV27 to TRBJ1-2, with D uncertain. Germline V gene sequence: CDR1 MNHEY, CDR2 SMNVEV (reference sequence). The CDR3 sequence is 15 residues long. V lost 5 bases and J lost 8, with 21 bases in between. The CDR3 DNA reads TGTGCCAGCAGTCTCCGCCCGATGCTACCGAAAGGCTACACCTTC. Translation gives CASSLRPMLPKGYTF.

This clonotype showed up many times. The chain carries TRBV6-5 and TRBJ2-7, with 10 positions matching TRBD1. The CDR3 contains 16 residues. Germline CDR1 and CDR2: MNHEY and SVGAGI. With 4 bases clipped from V and 5 bases from J, the junction kept 11 bases outside the gene matches. CDR3 in amino acids: CASSSLLTGGIHEQYF. The CDR3, as DNA: TGTGCCAGCAGTTCCCTCCTGACAGGGGGCATCCACGAGCAGTACTTC.

A note on this clonotype: The junction departs from the called germline gene at one end, perhaps through a read error. The V call is TRBV28, the J call TRBJ1-3; D is undetermined. The V gene's germline CDR1 is MDHEN and CDR2 SYDVKM. This CDR3 contains 14 residues. This CDR3 reads CANSFVKTGNTIYF. The CDR3 DNA is TGTGCCAACAGTTTCGTGAAGACTGGAAACACCATATATTTT.

As to this clonotype: It may be a read error: a sequence one base away is much more abundant. The chain combines TRBV6-2 or TRBV6-3 with TRBJ2-5; 7 bases map to TRBD1. The CDR3 covers 15 residues. Trimming cost V 2 bases and J 4 bases; bases outside gene matches: 7. Looked up from germline, CDR1 is MNHEY and CDR2 is SVGEGT. This CDR3 is CASSYQGDDPETQYF. CDR3 DNA: TGTGCCAGCAGTTACCAGGGGGATGACCCAGAGACCCAGTACTTC.

In this sample, this clonotype turned up a few times. The V gene is TRBV24-1, the J gene TRBJ2-2; the D is unclear. Trimming left V 10 bases short and J 1 base short, with 9 bases between. Germline V lookup: CDR1 KGHDR, CDR2 SFDVKD. The CDR3 contains 13 residues. The DNA of the CDR3 is TGTGCCACTTCCCACCAGAACACCGGGGAGCTGTTTTTT. Its translation: CATSHQNTGELFF.

This chain links TRBV20-1 with TRBJ1-4; no reliable D call. The CDR3 totals 15 residues. CDR1 is DFQATT, CDR2 SNEGSKA, per germline (reference sequence). The V and J ends lost 3 bases and 0 bases respectively, with 11 bases between them. Here the CDR3 DNA reads TGCAGTGCTAGTAGCGGGCTTGCAACTAATGAAAAACTGTTTTTT. It encodes CSASSGLATNEKLFF.

The chain combines TRBV11-2 with TRBJ2-7; D might be TRBD2 (7 bases). The CDR3 sequence is 15 residues long. Trimming removed 4 bases from V and 7 bases from J, with 20 bases in between. Germline-derived CDR1 and CDR2 are SGHAT and FQNNGV. The CDR3 spells CASSSGGAPRREQYF. CDR3 DNA sequence: TGTGCCAGCAGCTCTGGGGGGGCCCCAAGGCGGGAGCAGTACTTC.

As for this clonotype: Just one base apart from a much larger clone, this may be a read error. The V gene is TRBV6-5, the J gene TRBJ1-5, with D unclear. Germline V gives CDR1 MNHEY, CDR2 SVGAGI. The CDR3 has 13 residues. CDR3 residues: CAGSQNSNQPQHF. The DNA of the CDR3 is TGTGCCGGCAGTCAGAATAGCAATCAGCCCCAGCATTTT.

This clonotype was seen more than once but under ten times. The genes are TRBV7-9 and TRBJ2-1; 7 nucleotides line up with TRBD1. Germline CDR1 reads SEHNR; CDR2 reads FQNEAQ (reference sequence). The CDR3 is made up of 12 amino acids. Trimming removed 5 bases from V and 8 bases from J; junction bases left unmatched: 3. Here the CDR3 DNA reads TGTGCCAGCAGCGGTACAGGGGATGAGCAGTTCTTC. This encodes CASSGTGDEQFF.